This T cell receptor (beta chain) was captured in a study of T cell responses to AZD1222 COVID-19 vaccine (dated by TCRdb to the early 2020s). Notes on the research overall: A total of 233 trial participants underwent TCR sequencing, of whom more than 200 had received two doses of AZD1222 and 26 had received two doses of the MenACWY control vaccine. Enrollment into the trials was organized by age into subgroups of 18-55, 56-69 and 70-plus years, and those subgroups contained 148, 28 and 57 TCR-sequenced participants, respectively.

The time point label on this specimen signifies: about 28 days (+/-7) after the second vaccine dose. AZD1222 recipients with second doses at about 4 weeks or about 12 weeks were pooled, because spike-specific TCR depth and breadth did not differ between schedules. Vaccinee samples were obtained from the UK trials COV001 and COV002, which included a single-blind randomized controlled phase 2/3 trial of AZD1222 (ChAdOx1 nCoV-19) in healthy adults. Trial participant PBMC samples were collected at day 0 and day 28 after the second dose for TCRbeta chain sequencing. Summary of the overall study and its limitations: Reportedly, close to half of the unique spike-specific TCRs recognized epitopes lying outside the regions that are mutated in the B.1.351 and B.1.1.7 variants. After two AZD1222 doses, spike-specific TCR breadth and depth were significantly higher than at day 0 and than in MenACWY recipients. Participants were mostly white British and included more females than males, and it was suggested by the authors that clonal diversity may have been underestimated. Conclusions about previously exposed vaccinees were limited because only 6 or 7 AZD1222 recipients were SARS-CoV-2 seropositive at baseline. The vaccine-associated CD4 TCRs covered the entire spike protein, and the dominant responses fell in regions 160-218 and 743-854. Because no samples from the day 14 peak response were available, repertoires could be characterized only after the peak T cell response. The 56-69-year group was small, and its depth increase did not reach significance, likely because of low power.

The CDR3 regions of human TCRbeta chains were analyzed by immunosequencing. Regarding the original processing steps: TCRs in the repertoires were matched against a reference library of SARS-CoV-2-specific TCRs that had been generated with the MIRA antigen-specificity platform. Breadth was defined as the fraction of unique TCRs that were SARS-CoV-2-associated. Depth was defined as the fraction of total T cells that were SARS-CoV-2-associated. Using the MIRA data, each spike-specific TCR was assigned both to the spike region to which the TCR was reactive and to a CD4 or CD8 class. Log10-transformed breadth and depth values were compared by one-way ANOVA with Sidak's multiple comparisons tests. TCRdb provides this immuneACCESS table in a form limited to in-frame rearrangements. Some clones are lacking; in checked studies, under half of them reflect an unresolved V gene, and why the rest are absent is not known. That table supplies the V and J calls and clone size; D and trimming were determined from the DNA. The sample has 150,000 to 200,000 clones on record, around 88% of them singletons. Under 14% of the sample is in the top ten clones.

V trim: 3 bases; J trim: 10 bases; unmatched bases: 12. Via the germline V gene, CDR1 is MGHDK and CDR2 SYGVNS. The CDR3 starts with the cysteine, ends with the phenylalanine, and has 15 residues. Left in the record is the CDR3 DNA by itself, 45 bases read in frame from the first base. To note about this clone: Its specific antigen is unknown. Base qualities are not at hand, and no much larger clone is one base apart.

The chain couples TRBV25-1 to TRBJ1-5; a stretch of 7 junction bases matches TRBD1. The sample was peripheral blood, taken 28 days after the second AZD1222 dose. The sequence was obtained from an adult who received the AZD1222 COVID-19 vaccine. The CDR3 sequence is CASSDTGVPGRPQHF. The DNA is TGTGCCAGCAGTGATACAGGGGTCCCGGGGAGACCCCAGCATTTT.